The 24 T cell receptor beta chains reported below all come from one sample, sequenced in a study of sequential checkpoint blockade in melanoma. Some clones are missing from TCRdb's copy, which holds only in-frame ones; the method was immunoSEQ multiplex PCR. Of approximately 4,900 clones listed, about a quarter are singletons. Treatment denoted: randomized to nivolumab then ipilimumab (arm A) or the reverse (arm B). Material: tumor tissue (inferred from file names), obtained from a patient given nivolumab and ipilimumab in sequence. The receptors originated from a human donor with melanoma.

The gene calls are TRBV28 and TRBJ2-5; D is ambiguous. CDR1 MDHEN and CDR2 SYDVKM come from the germline V gene. Trimming took 3 bases from V and 2 from J, leaving 13 bases between them. The CDR3 is made up of 15 amino acids. The CDR3 sequence: CASSLGVKRQETQYF. DNA for the CDR3: TGTGCCAGCAGTTTGGGTGTGAAAAGACAAGAGACCCAGTACTTC. Using reference TRBV28 and TRBJ2-5 for the parts outside the CDR3, the full variable domain is DVKVTQSSRYLVKRTGEKVFLECVQDMDHENMFWYRQDPGLGLRLIYFSYDVKMKEKGDIPEGYSVSREKKERFSLILESASTNQTSMYLCASSLGVKRQETQYFGPGTRLLVL.

The V and J genes are TRBV6-8 and TRBJ1-5; 7 bases line up with TRBD1. Losses at the gene ends were 5 bases for V and 7 bases for J; bases not matched to a gene: 11. From germline, CDR1 is MNHGY and CDR2 SAAAGT. The CDR3 length is 15 residues. The CDR3 coding sequence is TGTGCCAGCAGTCCTCGGACAGGCCTCGGGCAGCCCCAGCATTTT. Protein: CASSPRTGLGQPQHF.

This clone was seen repeatedly, ten times or more. The chain uses TRBV11-3 and TRBJ2-5, with TRBD1 as a possible D gene (8 bases). In germline, CDR1 is SGHNT, CDR2 YENEEA. Trimming stripped 5 bases from V and 3 bases from J, with 19 bases between. This CDR3 has 16 amino acids. CDR3 amino acids: CASSDGQGGLKETQYF. Written as DNA, the CDR3 is TGTGCCAGCAGCGACGGACAGGGAGGGCTTAAAGAGACCCAGTACTTC.

This chain connects TRBV14 to TRBJ2-7, with 14 bases lining up with TRBD2. The CDR3 loop spans 17 amino acids. Per germline, CDR1 SGHDN and CDR2 FVKESK. J gave up 6 bases and V 4 bases, and 11 bases lay outside the gene matches. CDR3 in amino acids: CASSPGLAGGLRAEQYF. The CDR3 DNA reads as TGTGCCAGCAGCCCCGGACTAGCGGGAGGATTAAGGGCCGAGCAGTACTTC. The full variable domain, completed using reference TRBV14 and TRBJ2-7, is EAGVTQFPSHSVIEKGQTVTLRCDPISGHDNLYWYRRVMGKEIKFLLHFVKESKQDESGMPNNRFLAERTGGTYSTLKVQPAELEDSGVYFCASSPGLAGGLRAEQYFGPGTRLTVT.

V gene TRBV30 combines with J gene TRBJ1-1; the D gene is possibly TRBD1 (6 bases). CDR3 length: 13 residues. Germline V CDR1 and CDR2: GTSNPN, SVGIG (reference sequence). Trimming stripped 0 bases from V and 6 bases from J, with 11 bases between. For the CDR3, the DNA is TGTGCCTGGAGTGTACAAGGGGGGTCTGAAGCTTTCTTT. Residues: CAWSVQGGSEAFF.

The chain recombines TRBV19 with TRBJ2-1, with 10 bases that match TRBD2. The germline V gene has CDR1 LNHDA and CDR2 SQIVND (reference sequence). Trimming removed 7 bases from V and 8 bases from J; junction bases left unmatched: 11. The length of the CDR3 is 15 residues. The CDR3 loop is CASNHRLAGDHEQFF. In DNA, the CDR3 is TGTGCCAGTAACCATAGGCTAGCGGGAGACCATGAGCAGTTCTTC.

Within the sample, this clone is medium-sized (0.01 to 0.1%). The CDR3 sequence is CASSWWTADYGYTF. The CDR3 bases are TGTGCCAGCAGTTGGTGGACGGCAGACTATGGCTACACCTTC. The chain uses TRBV6-8 and TRBJ1-2; D unclear. The CDR3 totals 14 residues. Germline CDR1 is MNHGY and CDR2 is SAAAGT. V shed 4 bases and J shed 3 bases, with 12 bases lying between them.

V gene TRBV18 combines with J gene TRBJ1-5; no firm D call. CDR3 length: 13 residues. The V and J ends lost 3 bases and 2 bases respectively, with 5 bases between them. The V gene's germline CDR1 is KGHSH and CDR2 LQKENI. The CDR3 DNA reads as TGTGCCAGCTCACCTTCCCGCAATCAGCCCCAGCATTTT. Its translation: CASSPSRNQPQHF.

In this sample, this clone turned up a few times. The CDR3 DNA is TGTGCCAGCAGTTTCCCGGACACAAACACCATATATTTT. This encodes CASSFPDTNTIYF. The chain combines TRBV28 with TRBJ1-3; possibly TRBD1 for D (5 bases). The V gene's germline CDR1 is MDHEN and CDR2 SYDVKM. The ends were cut back, 3 bases at V and 6 bases at J, with 9 bases in the middle. This CDR3 is 13 amino acids long. Looking up the rest from reference TRBV28 and TRBJ1-3 gives the full variable domain: DVKVTQSSRYLVKRTGEKVFLECVQDMDHENMFWYRQDPGLGLRLIYFSYDVKMKEKGDIPEGYSVSREKKERFSLILESASTNQTSMYLCASSFPDTNTIYFGEGSWLTVV.

The V and J genes are TRBV6-8 and TRBJ2-2, with 7 bases fitting TRBD1. Germline lookup yields CDR1 MNHGY and CDR2 SAAAGT. V dropped 7 bases and J dropped 4; count of bases not matched to a gene: 6. The CDR3 loop spans 14 amino acids. For the CDR3, the DNA is TGTGCCAGCAATAGGGACAGATTCACCGGGGAGCTGTTTTTT. The encoded protein is CASNRDRFTGELFF.

This rearrangement joins TRBV11-3 to TRBJ1-2, with unresolved D. Trimming took off 5 bases at V and 1 base at J, with 20 bases between the two ends. The germline V gene encodes CDR1 SGHNT and CDR2 YENEEA. The CDR3 spans 17 residues. CDR3 in amino acids: CASSHPVARLNNYGYTF. The CDR3 nucleotides are TGTGCCAGCAGCCATCCTGTGGCACGGCTGAATAACTATGGCTACACCTTC.

In this sample, this clone turned up many times. The V gene is TRBV6-8, the J gene TRBJ2-7; TRBD1 matches at 12 bases. Looked up from germline, CDR1 is MNHGY and CDR2 is SAAAGT. Germline trimming cut 3 bases from V and 7 bases from J; bases unmatched to any gene: 13. The CDR3 spans 17 residues. CDR3 in amino acids: CASSYSRDRGLIREQYF. In DNA, the CDR3 is TGTGCCAGCAGTTATTCGAGGGACAGGGGGCTGATACGGGAGCAGTACTTC.

The chain couples TRBV19 to TRBJ2-7; the D call may be TRBD1 or TRBD2 (5 bases each). From germline, CDR1 is LNHDA and CDR2 SQIVND (reference sequence). Between the trimmed V and J ends, which lost 3 bases and 1 base, there was a span of 7 bases. The CDR3 covers 13 residues. The chain's CDR3 is CASSMGDSYEQYF. CDR3 sequence (DNA): TGTGCCAGTAGTATGGGGGATTCCTACGAGCAGTACTTC. Drawing the rest from reference TRBV19 and TRBJ2-7, the complete variable domain is DGGITQSPKYLFRKEGQNVTLSCEQNLNHDAMYWYRQDPGQGLRLIYYSQIVNDFQKGDIAEGYSVSREKKESFPLTVTSAQKNPTAFYLCASSMGDSYEQYFGPGTRLTVT.

The J gene is TRBJ1-5, the V gene TRBV30; D might be TRBD1 (5 bases). The CDR3 runs to 13 residues. V lost 3 bases and J lost 5, with 11 bases in between. CDR1 is GTSNPN and CDR2 is SVGIG in the germline V gene (reference sequence). The CDR3 DNA reads TGTGCCTGGAGCTTAGGGGTTGATCAGCCCCAGCATTTT. This gives the protein CAWSLGVDQPQHF.

The V gene is TRBV19, the J gene TRBJ1-2; maybe TRBD1 (5 bases). V was pared by 4 bases and J by 8 bases, with 23 bases between. The CDR3 totals 16 residues. Germline V lookup: CDR1 LNHDA, CDR2 SQIVND (reference sequence). CDR3: CASSSLTANSPRGYTF. The CDR3, as DNA: TGTGCCAGTAGTAGCTTGACAGCTAATTCGCCTCGGGGCTACACCTTC.

The V call is TRBV27, the J call TRBJ2-7; D remains unclear. Germline CDR1 and CDR2: MNHEY and SMNVEV (reference sequence). The CDR3 contains 16 residues. V gave up 4 bases and J gave up 2 bases, with 18 bases separating them. The CDR3 is CASSSSPSGPTYEQYF. The CDR3 DNA reads TGTGCCAGCAGTTCCTCCCCCTCCGGCCCTACCTACGAGCAGTACTTC.

CDR3 sequence reads: CASSIATDTQYF. CDR3 sequence (DNA): TGTGCCAGTAGTATAGCCACAGATACGCAGTATTTT. The chain uses TRBV19 and TRBJ2-3, with D unresolved. Germline V gene lookup returns CDR1 LNHDA and CDR2 SQIVND (reference sequence). V was cut by 1 base and J by 2 bases, with 1 base left in between. This CDR3 spans 12 amino acids.

This CDR3 is CASSVTGFNSPLHF. The CDR3 DNA follows: TGCGCCAGCAGCGTGACAGGGTTTAATTCACCCCTCCACTTT. The rearrangement links TRBV5-1 to TRBJ1-6; 7 nucleotides agree with TRBD1. Germline V gene sequence: CDR1 SGHRS, CDR2 YFSETQ. Trimming took 4 bases from V and 6 from J; bases not matched to a gene: 4. The CDR3 spans 14 residues.

The sample holds many counts of this clone. This chain links TRBV11-3 with TRBJ2-2, with 11 bases lining up with TRBD2. Germline V gene sequence: CDR1 SGHNT, CDR2 YENEEA. This CDR3 has 16 amino acids. Trimming took 3 bases from V and 6 from J; bases not matched to a gene: 6. Here the CDR3 DNA reads TGTGCCAGCAGCTTGTGGCTAGCGGGGGGACCCGGGGAGCTGTTTTTT. Its translation: CASSLWLAGGPGELFF.

This clone was counted ten times or more. V gene TRBV9 combines with J gene TRBJ1-1; TRBD1 aligns across 7 bases. Trimming removed 5 bases from V and 7 bases from J; junction bases left unmatched: 14. CDR1 is SGDLS, CDR2 YYNGEE, per germline. This CDR3 has 15 amino acids. The CDR3 DNA reads as TGTGCCAGCAGTGCAGAGGGGGCGCATAGGGGTGAAGCTTTCTTT. Translation gives CASSAEGAHRGEAFF.

This sequence joins TRBV5-1 and TRBJ2-2, with 7 bases matching TRBD2. Looked up from germline, CDR1 is SGHRS and CDR2 is YFSETQ. This CDR3 has 16 residues. J was trimmed by 4 bases and V by 4 bases; bases with no gene match: 10. CDR3 sequence reads: CASSRESWTSTGELFF. For the CDR3, the DNA is TGCGCCAGCAGCAGGGAGTCGTGGACTAGCACCGGGGAGCTGTTTTTT.

The chain links TRBV6-8 to TRBJ2-1, with TRBD1 matching over 8 bases. Germline values: CDR1 MNHGY, CDR2 SAAAGT. The trim removed 6 bases at V and 4 bases at J, leaving 2 bases unmatched. The CDR3 spans 13 residues. CDR3 nucleotide sequence: TGTGCCAGCAGCAGGACAGGGTACAATGAGCAGTTCTTC. Its protein is CASSRTGYNEQFF.

In this sample, this clone turned up a few times. The V gene is TRBV30, the J gene TRBJ1-1; D unresolved. The CDR3 is made up of 13 amino acids. The germline gives CDR1 GTSNPN, CDR2 SVGIG (reference sequence). V lost 0 bases and J lost 0, with 5 bases in between. DNA of the CDR3: TGTGCCTGGAGTGTGCTCATGAACACTGAAGCTTTCTTT. It translates to CAWSVLMNTEAFF.

The chain employs TRBV18 and TRBJ2-1; 8 positions match TRBD1. The CDR3 length is 16 residues. J was trimmed by 1 base and V by 2 bases; bases with no gene match: 4. CDR1 is KGHSH and CDR2 is LQKENI in the germline V gene. The CDR3 sequence: CASSPDRGSSYNEQFF. CDR3 DNA: TGTGCCAGCTCACCAGACAGGGGTTCATCCTACAATGAGCAGTTCTTC.